One T cell receptor (beta chain) is described in this entry. No antigen is known for it. Nothing much larger sits one base from this clone, and base qualities are not available. Whole blood was collected in K2EDTA tubes by collaborating institutions according to the institutions' own protocols. For TCRbeta analysis, collaborators shipped samples in one of three forms: frozen whole blood, isolated PBMCs, or DNA extracted from either of those sample types. The sample comes from a study of blood T cell repertoires in COVID-19 (dated by TCRdb to the early 2020s). Turning to the overall study: Samples covering the acute and convalescent phases of COVID-19 were provided by collaborators in the United States, Italy and Spain. Sample metadata almost always included a de-identified subject ID, COVID-19 status, age in years and sex. The repertoires were made available in a free public database intended to serve as a resource for research on the immune response to SARS-CoV-2. Deeply sampled blood TCRbeta repertoires from subjects exposed to, actively infected with, or recovered from COVID-19 were included in the dataset. The material from the prospective study consisted of cDNA or gDNA derived from T cells, B-cell-depleted T cells, or PBMCs. The samples were drawn from two sources: the first 160 participants of the ongoing ImmuneRACE study, and some 1,300 subjects contributed by 6 global collaborators. Where available, HLA class I and class II types were obtained from metadata supplied by the sample provider rather than from assay-based typing.

TCRbeta CDR3 regions were amplified from genomic DNA by means of the immunoSEQ Assay, a bias-controlled multiplex PCR. The original methods were these. Within the assay, amplification of reference gene primers was used to estimate how many nucleated cells each sample contained. To quantify the absolute abundance of each unique TCRbeta CDR3 rearrangement, sequence reads were collapsed and filtered. For each sample, productive Simpson clonality was calculated by taking the square root of Simpson's diversity index across productive rearrangements. What TCRdb holds here is the immuneACCESS table cut down to in-frame rearrangements. Part of the clones is not present; checked against another copy, under half of the missing clones reflect an unresolved V gene, and the others are unexplained. The DNA gave D and trimming, while V, J and clone size come from that table. The sample records about 120,000 clones, approximately 85% of which are singletons. Together, the top ten hold under 8% of the sample.

Counted from cysteine to phenylalanine, this CDR3 has 17 amino acids. The sequence is cut down to CDR3 DNA, 51 bases in frame from base 1. For this chain, trimming is 1 base at the V end and 6 bases at the J end, and the number of junction bases without a gene match is 11. The germline V gene encodes CDR1 LGHDT and CDR2 YNNKEL (reference sequence). The investigation overall reported the following: The amount of clinical and demographic metadata varied by source and participant and was provided uncurated.

The receptor chain draws on TRBV3-1 (or the pseudogene TRBV3-2) and TRBJ2-1; TRBD2 aligns with 8 central bases. The TCR was taken from an elderly man with active or convalescent COVID-19. The sequenced sample consisted of peripheral blood. The CDR3 here reads CASSQAIPSGGLNEQFF. The DNA sequence is given as TGTGCCAGCAGCCAAGCCATTCCCAGCGGGGGCCTCAATGAGCAGTTCTTC.